This TCR beta chain was profiled in a study of T cell changes during pregnancy in multiple sclerosis. In germline, CDR1 is MGHRA, CDR2 YSYEKL. V trimming: 0 bases; J trimming: 3 bases; junction bases outside the gene matches: 18. This CDR3 is built from 22 residues. Only in-frame clones appear in the TCRdb table, and some are missing; sequencing was by immunoSEQ multiplex PCR. The sample shows roughly 51,000 clones, 85% to 95% of them seen only once. V usage is TRBV4-1 and J usage is TRBJ2-7, with 15 bases aligning to TRBD2. This clonotype originated in a female donor with multiple sclerosis, enrolled in a pregnancy study. The sequenced sample was CD8+ T cells from peripheral blood mononuclear cells, obtained before pregnancy. The CDR3 protein is CASSQDYAPRGLAGGFLYEQYF. The CDR3 DNA is TGCGCCAGCAGCCAAGATTATGCGCCGCGGGGACTAGCGGGAGGATTTCTCTACGAGCAGTACTTC.